Listed below are T cell receptor beta chains from one sample, sequenced in a study of blood T cells in healthy people across ages. From the 5' RACE reads, TCRdb called clonotypes with MiXCR, one entry per CDR3 protein. The profile shows around 1,500,000 distinct CDR3 sequences, roughly 27% of them singletons. Sequenced input: blood. These receptors were obtained from a woman aged 25 to 39 in good health. CDR3s include the opening cysteine and the closing phenylalanine or tryptophan. The D gene is left open where the match is weak. The size entry is marked missing in some rows and otherwise reads once, few, many or a size class.

size,J,D,V,DNA,CDR3
once,TRBJ2-3,TRBD2,TRBV5-1,TGCGCCAGCAGCGGGACTAAACCCACAGATACGCAGTATTTT,CASSGTKPTDTQYF
NA,TRBJ2-6,NA,TRBV5-1,TGCGCCAGCAGCATCGACAGGTCTGGGGCCAACGTCCTGACTTTC,CASSIDRSGANVLTF
NA,TRBJ1-1,NA,TRBV10-3,TGTGCCATCAAGCTAACGTCGAACACTGAAGCTTTCTTT,CAIKLTSNTEAFF
few,TRBJ2-7,NA,TRBV10-3,TGTGCCATCAGCAAACAGGGCCACGAGCAGTACTTC,CAISKQGHEQYF
few,TRBJ2-5,NA,TRBV6-2/TRBV6-3,TGTGCCAGCAGTCACGACGCGAGGGGCCGGCCCCAAGAGACCCAGTACTTC,CASSHDARGRPQETQYF
NA,TRBJ2-7,TRBD2,TRBV5-1,TGCGCCAGCAGCTTGTTAGGCGGGGGGGCATGGTACGAGCAGTACTTC,CASSLLGGGAWYEQYF
few,TRBJ1-2,NA,TRBV7-9,TGTGCCAGCAGCTTAGAAAGGAAGGGCTACACCTTC,CASSLERKGYTF
NA,TRBJ2-3,NA,TRBV12-3/TRBV12-4,TGTGCCTTAGCGGAGGGCACAGATACGCAGTATTTT,CALAEGTDTQYF
many,TRBJ2-5,TRBD1,TRBV5-5,TGTGCCAGCAGCTTACAGGGGATTGAGGAGACCCAGTACTTC,CASSLQGIEETQYF
few,TRBJ2-7,TRBD1,TRBV7-2,TGTGCCAGCAGCTCCGTGATAGGGGGCTTATACGAGCAGTACTTC,CASSSVIGGLYEQYF
few,TRBJ2-7,NA,TRBV12-3/TRBV12-4,TGTGCCAGCAGCCCACTAGGGGTGGTGGGCGAGCAGTACTTC,CASSPLGVVGEQYF
NA,TRBJ2-1,TRBD2,TRBV7-8,TGTGCCAGCAGCTTCCCTAGCGGAGTGGGGGAGCAGTTCTTC,CASSFPSGVGEQFF
NA,TRBJ2-7,NA,TRBV5-6,TGTGCCAGCAGCTTCTGGGGTGGGGGGAATGAGCAGTACTTC,CASSFWGGGNEQYF
few,TRBJ2-1,NA,TRBV5-5,TGTGCCAGCAGCCGGGTCCAGGGGTTGAATGAGCAGTTCTTC,CASSRVQGLNEQFF
NA,TRBJ1-1,NA,TRBV12-3/TRBV12-4,TGTGCCAGCAGTAATTTTTATCGCGCTGAAGCTTTCTTT,CASSNFYRAEAFF
many,TRBJ1-1,NA,TRBV10-3,TGTGCCATCAGTGAGACCCCAGGCCTGAGGGACACTGAAGCTTTCTTT,CAISETPGLRDTEAFF
NA,TRBJ1-5,NA,TRBV29-1,TGCAGCGTCGTCCGGGGCAATCAGCCCCAGCATTTT,CSVVRGNQPQHF
few,TRBJ2-1,NA,TRBV24-1,TGTGCCACCAGTGGCACTTTTGGGGGTTTCAATGAGCAGTTCTTC,CATSGTFGGFNEQFF
many,TRBJ2-7,NA,TRBV28,TGTGCCAGCGGTAGGGGGGGTTCCTACGAGCAGTACTTC,CASGRGGSYEQYF
NA,TRBJ1-2,NA,TRBV3-1,TGTTCCAGCAGTAAGGGACAAGGATTAAATGGCTACACCTTC,CSSSKGQGLNGYTF
NA,TRBJ2-5,TRBD2,TRBV9,TGTGCCAGCAGGTGGACTAGCCCCCAAGAGACCCAGTACTTC,CASRWTSPQETQYF
few,TRBJ1-5,TRBD1,TRBV28,TGTGCCGGCAGTTTGAATAGGGGGCGCGGGTTATCACCCGATCAGCCCCAGCATTTT,CAGSLNRGRGLSPDQPQHF
NA,TRBJ1-1,NA,TRBV9,TGTGCCAGCAGCGTGGACCCAAGTTTGAACACTGAAGCTTTCTTT,CASSVDPSLNTEAFF
many,TRBJ2-1,NA,TRBV20-1,TGCAGTGCTAGAGTTATCGAGGGATATGAGCAGTTCTTC,CSARVIEGYEQFF
few,TRBJ2-7,NA,TRBV20-1,TGCAGTGCAAATGCTTGGGGCGGGAACGGCGAGCAGTACTTC,CSANAWGGNGEQYF
few,TRBJ2-7,NA,TRBV10-3,TGTGCCATCAGTACCGAGACCTACGAGCAGTACTTC,CAISTETYEQYF